Following are 18 T cell receptor beta chains from one sample sequenced in a study of neurological immune-mediated disorders. Each CDR3 protein gets one entry after TCRdb re-called the 5' RACE reads with MiXCR. The sample lists 55,000 to 75,000 distinct CDR3 sequences, approximately 11% occurring once. Material: PBMCs. Source of these receptors: a woman between 55 and 75 years old with HTLV-1-associated myelopathy (HAM/TSP).

This clonotype turned up a few times. This sequence joins TRBV25-1 and TRBJ2-5, with D perhaps matching TRBD2 (6 bases). The CDR3 sequence is 15 residues long. V was cut by 3 bases and J by 1 base, with 12 bases left in between. Per the germline V gene, CDR1 is MGHDK and CDR2 is SYGVNS. Here the CDR3 DNA reads TGTGCCAGCAGTGACCCTGAGCGGGCCCAAGAGACCCAGTACTTC. Its translation: CASSDPERAQETQYF.

This clonotype was counted ten times or more. The chain carries TRBV5-4 and TRBJ2-5; maybe TRBD2 (5 bases). The CDR3 sequence is 12 residues long. Germline V gives CDR1 SGHNT, CDR2 YYREEE (reference sequence). Trimming removed 1 base from V and 5 bases from J, with 6 bases in between. The CDR3 is CASSLPGETQYF. The CDR3 DNA follows: TGTGCCAGCAGCTTGCCGGGGGAGACCCAGTACTTC.

This clonotype was counted many times. The chain has TRBV5-1 and TRBJ1-2; D remains unclear. Trimming removed 0 bases at V and 5 bases at J, with 11 bases between. Per germline, CDR1 SGHRS and CDR2 YFSETQ. The CDR3 extends over 14 amino acids. CDR3: CASSLGAQTYGYTF. CDR3 bases: TGCGCCAGCAGCTTGGGCGCCCAAACATATGGCTACACCTTC. The complete variable domain, with remaining parts taken from reference TRBV5-1 and TRBJ1-2, reads KAGVTQTPRYLIKTRGQQVTLSCSPISGHRSVSWYQQTPGQGLQFLFEYFSETQRNKGNFPGRFSGRQFSNSRSEMNVSTLELGDSALYLCASSLGAQTYGYTFGSGTRLTVV.

This clonotype was observed at least ten times. The chain links TRBV7-9 to TRBJ1-2, with D unresolved. Germline assignment: CDR1 SEHNR and CDR2 FQNEAQ (reference sequence). The CDR3 is 13 amino acids. V was pared by 4 bases and J by 4 bases, with 10 bases between. The CDR3 is CASSSDGIYGYTF. Written as DNA, the CDR3 is TGTGCCAGCAGCTCGGACGGGATCTATGGCTACACCTTC. The entire variable domain, with the rest obtained from reference TRBV7-9 and TRBJ1-2, is as follows: DTGVSQNPRHKITKRGQNVTFRCDPISEHNRLYWYRQTLGQGPEFLTYFQNEAQLEKSRLLSDRFSAERPKGSFSTLEIQRTEQGDSAMYLCASSSDGIYGYTFGSGTRLTVV.

This clonotype was found once. The chain is built from TRBV2 and TRBJ2-3; TRBD2 agrees at 9 bases. There are 15 residues in the CDR3. Germline values: CDR1 SNHLY, CDR2 FYNNEI. V lost 6 bases to trimming and J lost 3 bases; unmatched junction nucleotides: 7. CDR3 sequence (DNA): TGTGCCAGCAGGATAGAAAGCGGGAGGACAGATACGCAGTATTTT. The encoded protein is CASRIESGRTDTQYF.

There are a few counts of this clonotype. V gene TRBV5-1 combines with J gene TRBJ2-1, with TRBD1 identical over 9 bases. Germline V CDR1 and CDR2: SGHRS, YFSETQ. J gave up 8 bases and V 4 bases, and 7 bases lay outside the gene matches. The CDR3 extends over 14 amino acids. The CDR3 DNA is TGCGCCAGCAGCCGCGGGACAGGGCTAGATGAGCAGTTCTTC. Protein sequence: CASSRGTGLDEQFF.

This clonotype was observed at least ten times. The genes are TRBV5-1 and TRBJ2-2; D is uncertain. The V end lost 6 bases, the J end lost 7 bases, and 13 bases lay between the germline ends. CDR3 length: 13 residues. Per the germline V gene, CDR1 is SGHRS and CDR2 is YFSETQ. The CDR3 DNA follows: TGCGCCAGCAACGGACGTGGGGACGGGGAGCTGTTTTTT. Protein product: CASNGRGDGELFF.

As concerns this clonotype: The junction and the germline gene differ at one end; a read error may be behind it. The chain recombines TRBV9 with TRBJ2-3, with 9 bases that match TRBD2. Germline CDR1 SGDLS, CDR2 YYNGEE. The CDR3 totals 15 residues. In DNA, the CDR3 is TGTGCCAGCAGCCCCGGGACTAGCTACACATATACGCAGTATTTT. Translating gives CASSPGTSYTYTQYF.

This clonotype occurred many times. CDR3 nucleotide sequence: TGCAGTGCAAAATCGCGCTCCTACGGTGAGCAGTTCTTC. This encodes CSAKSRSYGEQFF. This chain connects TRBV20-1 to TRBJ2-1; no clear D gene. The germline CDR1 and CDR2 sequences are DFQATT and SNEGSKA (reference sequence). Trimming left V 6 bases short and J 9 bases short, with 18 bases between. The CDR3 runs to 13 residues.

The table lists this clonotype with many counts. The chain carries TRBV5-4 and TRBJ2-3, with D possibly matching TRBD1 (6 bases). The V gene's germline CDR1 is SGHNT and CDR2 YYREEE (reference sequence). V lost 3 bases and J 1 base, leaving 15 bases between the germline ends. The CDR3 covers 16 residues. The CDR3 here is CASSSGGPGGTDTQYF. In DNA form, the CDR3 reads TGTGCCAGCAGCTCTGGGGGCCCCGGGGGCACAGATACGCAGTATTTT.

Ten or more counts support this clonotype. This chain connects TRBV4-1 to TRBJ2-5; no clear D. Trimming shortened V by 2 bases and J by 8 bases, and 30 bases separated the two germline ends. In germline, CDR1 is MGHRA, CDR2 YSYEKL. This CDR3 spans 19 amino acids. The CDR3 nucleotides are TGCGCCAGCAGCCAAAGTCCGCTGGCTACCGGAAGAGCCCAAACCACCCAGTACTTC. This codes for CASSQSPLATGRAQTTQYF.

The count of this clonotype is one. This may come from a read error, since a much larger clone is one base off. The J gene is TRBJ2-2, the V gene TRBV28; TRBD1 aligns across 7 bases. CDR1 and CDR2 (germline): MDHEN, SYDVKM. The CDR3 extends over 14 amino acids. The CDR3 DNA is TGTGCCAGCCAAGGGGGCACGAACACCTGGGAGCTGTTTTTT. It codes for CASQGGTNTWELFF.

This clonotype was seen many times. This chain uses TRBV2 with TRBJ2-3; 12 positions agree with TRBD2. The CDR3 loop spans 15 amino acids. V lost 8 bases and J lost 8; bases outside the gene matches: 11. Germline assignment: CDR1 SNHLY and CDR2 FYNNEI. CDR3 sequence: CASSPRLAGVGTQYF. The CDR3 DNA reads TGTGCCAGCTCTCCCAGACTAGCGGGAGTGGGTACGCAGTATTTT.

This clonotype has ten or more counts. This rearrangement joins TRBV20-1 to TRBJ1-1; D is uncertain. This CDR3 is built from 12 residues. CDR1 and CDR2 (germline): DFQATT, SNEGSKA (reference sequence). V shed 2 bases and J shed 4 bases, with 8 bases lying between them. The CDR3 nucleotides are TGCAGTGCTAGAACCCAAGTCACTGAAGCTTTCTTT. Residues: CSARTQVTEAFF.

The chain employs TRBV5-1 and TRBJ1-4; unclear D gene. Germline V gene data show CDR1 as SGHRS and CDR2 as YFSETQ. The CDR3 runs to 16 residues. V lost 5 bases to trimming and J lost 0 bases, with 14 bases between them. CDR3 in amino acids: CASRPGSPATNEKLFF. In DNA, the CDR3 is TGCGCCAGCAGGCCCGGGAGCCCCGCAACTAATGAAAAACTGTTTTTT.

This clonotype showed up many times. V and J are TRBV5-6 and TRBJ1-2; D might be TRBD1 (5 bases). The CDR3 covers 17 residues. Germline CDR1 SGHDT, CDR2 YYEEEE. Trimming took off 0 bases at V and 2 bases at J, with 17 bases between the two ends. CDR3 in amino acids: CASSLGSHGGKNYGYTF. The CDR3 coding sequence is TGTGCCAGCAGCTTGGGATCCCACGGGGGTAAAAACTATGGCTACACCTTC.

This clonotype showed up many times. The chain couples TRBV7-2 to TRBJ2-7, with TRBD2 matching 8 bases. The J segment lost 0 bases and the V segment lost 3 bases, leaving 7 bases of the junction unmatched. This CDR3 comprises 16 residues. Looked up from germline, CDR1 is SGHTA and CDR2 is FQGNSA. The CDR3 bases are TGTGCCAGCAGCTTGGCGCCCGGGACTAGCTCCTACGAGCAGTACTTC. Translated, it gives CASSLAPGTSSYEQYF. Full variable domain (remainder filled in from reference TRBV7-2 and TRBJ2-7): GAGVSQSPSNKVTEKGKDVELRCDPISGHTALYWYRQSLGQGLEFLIYFQGNSAPDKSGLPSDRFSAERTGGSVSTLTIQRTQQEDSAVYLCASSLAPGTSSYEQYFGPGTRLTVT.

This clonotype occurred many times. This rearrangement joins TRBV27 to TRBJ1-3; D gene uncertain. V was clipped by 2 bases and J by 1 base, with 6 bases between them. The germline V gene encodes CDR1 MNHEY and CDR2 SMNVEV (reference sequence). The CDR3 runs 14 residues. The CDR3 here is CASSLSRSGNTIYF. The CDR3 nucleotides are TGTGCCAGCAGTTTAAGTAGGTCTGGAAACACCATATATTTT.